This TCR beta chain was obtained from a study of OX40 agonist ivuxolimab in advanced cancers. In terms of the full investigation: Ivuxolimab was an agonistic, fully human IgG2 monoclonal antibody directed against OX40 (CD134), a costimulatory receptor. Intravenous ivuxolimab was administered to patients every 2 weeks at six dose levels: 0.01, 0.1, 0.3, 1.5, 3 and 10 mg/kg. Prior anti-PD-1, anti-PD-L1 or anti-CTLA-4 therapy was permitted, and checkpoint inhibitors had been received by around 39% of dose-escalation patients. Partial responses occurred in three dose-escalation patients: two with cutaneous melanoma and one with hepatocellular carcinoma. Among the roughly 54 dose-escalation patients, about 20 had hepatocellular carcinoma, roughly 15 melanoma, 9 renal cell carcinoma and 9 head and neck cancer. The paper reports the monotherapy dose-escalation portion (N = 52 patients) of the phase I ivuxolimab trial. Peripheral TCRbeta sequencing aimed to test whether ivuxolimab altered TCR sequence diversity and caused clonal T-cell expansion. A male proportion of around 81% and a mean age of approximately 58 years, ranging from 23 to 79, were recorded for the dose-escalation cohort.

Unmatched junction bases come to 8, with V trimmed by 0 bases and J by 4 bases. The CDR3 measures 15 amino acids from cysteine to phenylalanine. The read is trimmed to its CDR3 DNA, 45 bases read in frame from base 1. Sequences SQVTM (CDR1) and ANQGSEA (CDR2) are obtained from the germline V gene. Patients with a history of autoimmune disease or receiving systemic immunosuppression were excluded from the trial. In every dose cohort, peripheral blood was drawn for TCR sequencing at baseline, cycle 4 day 1, and cycle 7 day 1. Samples were obtained from an open-label, multicenter, first-in-human phase I dose-escalation trial of ivuxolimab. The trial enrolled adults with locally advanced or metastatic head and neck squamous cell, hepatocellular, melanoma or renal cell carcinoma. Before TCR sequencing, CD4+ T cells and CD8+ T cells from peripheral blood were sorted into separate populations. To sequence the TCRbeta CDR3 region, genomic DNA was isolated from the sorted cells. TCRbeta CDR3 regions were sequenced using the immunoSEQ Assay. TCRdb holds this immuneACCESS table with in-frame rearrangements only. Some clones are missing; in checked studies, unresolved V genes explain under half, and the rest has no known cause. The sample contains under 70,000 clones, roughly 81% of them found a single time. Approximately 2% of the sample belongs to the ten largest clones.

Details on this clone: This clone's antigen is unknown. The sample holds no much larger clone one base away, and base qualities are not on file.

Here is what the overall study found, with its caveats: After ivuxolimab, expanded clones were on average more numerous among CD8+ T cells than among CD4+ T cells. Partial responders in the 0.1-3.0 mg/kg groups had among the lowest normalized peripheral clonal expansion, especially among CD8+ T cells. Low levels of normalized T-cell clonal expansion were also seen in some patients who did not respond. The antigen specificity of the peripheral T cells that underwent clonal expansion was not determined. At doses from 0.1 to 3.0 mg/kg, clonal expansion was seen in both CD4+ and CD8+ blood T cells between baseline and week 6.

The chain is encoded by TRBV29-1 joined to TRBJ1-2; 7 nucleotides in the junction match TRBD1. The sequence came from an adult with an advanced solid tumor such as melanoma, head and neck, liver or kidney cancer. The sample here was CD4+ or CD8+ T cells sorted from blood, taken in a trial of the OX40 agonist ivuxolimab. The nucleotides are TGCAGCGTTGAAGATAGGAGGGGGCGCGGCTATGGCTACACCTTC. The translation is CSVEDRRGRGYGYTF.